The 17 T cell receptor beta chains reported below all come from one sample, sequenced in a study of OX40 agonist ivuxolimab in advanced cancers. Only in-frame clones appear in the TCRdb table, and some are missing; sequencing was by immunoSEQ multiplex PCR. The table shows 15,000 to 20,000 clones, with about three quarters occurring only once. The source material was CD4+ or CD8+ T cells sorted from blood, sampled in a trial of the OX40 agonist ivuxolimab. Every receptor here comes from an adult with an advanced solid tumor such as melanoma, head and neck, liver or kidney cancer.

The rearrangement uses TRBV5-1 and TRBJ1-5; 9 nucleotides line up with TRBD1. The germline CDR1 and CDR2 sequences are SGHRS and YFSETQ. With 4 bases clipped from V and 0 bases from J, the junction kept 17 bases outside the gene matches. The CDR3 loop spans 20 amino acids. CDR3 DNA sequence: TGCGCCAGCAGCCTCACAACAGGGGGCTACCTCGAACTTAGCAATCAGCCCCAGCATTTT. This translates into CASSLTTGGYLELSNQPQHF.

V is TRBV7-9 and J is TRBJ1-2; D ambiguous. Looked up from germline, CDR1 is SEHNR and CDR2 is FQNEAQ (reference sequence). The CDR3 sequence is 13 residues long. V lost 3 bases and J 6 bases, leaving 11 bases between the germline ends. The CDR3 here is CASSFPGLDGYTF. The CDR3, as DNA: TGTGCCAGCAGCTTCCCAGGTCTGGATGGCTACACCTTC.

The chain employs TRBV7-9 and TRBJ2-1; the match to TRBD2 covers 11 bases. Germline V gives CDR1 SEHNR, CDR2 FQNEAQ (reference sequence). J lost 7 bases, V lost 3 bases, and 5 bases had no gene match. This CDR3 region has 15 residues. The CDR3, as DNA: TGTGCCAGCAGCTTGGCTAGCGGGAGGAAAAATGAGCAGTTCTTC. This gives the protein CASSLASGRKNEQFF.

This chain connects TRBV4-2 to TRBJ2-7; D is unclear. Germline CDR1 reads LGHNA; CDR2 reads YNFKEQ. The CDR3 contains 14 residues. Deletions cut 1 base from V and 4 bases from J, with 11 bases between. CDR3 protein: CASSQGDFGYEQYF. The CDR3 DNA reads TGTGCCAGCAGCCAAGGAGACTTTGGATACGAGCAGTACTTC.

This clone occurred a few times. The chain links TRBV27 to TRBJ1-1, with D tentatively TRBD1 (6 bases). Trimming shortened V by 5 bases and J by 1 base, and 8 bases separated the two germline ends. The CDR3 covers 13 residues. CDR1 and CDR2 from the germline V gene are MNHEY and SMNVEV (reference sequence). The CDR3 reads CASSEQGNTEAFF. The DNA for the CDR3 is TGTGCCAGCAGTGAACAGGGGAACACTGAAGCTTTCTTT.

The chain couples TRBV18 to TRBJ2-7; 7 bases are shared with TRBD1. Germline V CDR1 and CDR2: KGHSH, LQKENI. This CDR3 contains 15 residues. The V and J ends lost 4 bases and 0 bases, in that order; junction bases with no gene match: 6. In DNA, the CDR3 is TGTGCCAGCTCACTCCCGGGACAGTCCTCCTACGAGCAGTACTTC. Translated, it gives CASSLPGQSSYEQYF.

This clone was seen just once. The chain combines TRBV27 with TRBJ2-1; 10 nucleotides match TRBD1. The CDR3 spans 14 residues. V was pared by 3 bases and J by 7 bases, with 3 bases of the junction left unmatched. Looked up from germline, CDR1 is MNHEY and CDR2 is SMNVEV (reference sequence). The CDR3: CASSFRTGGNEQFF. The CDR3 DNA follows: TGTGCCAGCAGTTTCAGGACAGGGGGTAATGAGCAGTTCTTC.

In this sample, this clone turned up a few times. As DNA, the CDR3 is TGTGCCAGCAGCTTAGCGGGGCACTACGAGCAGTACTTC. This encodes CASSLAGHYEQYF. The rearrangement uses TRBV7-9 and TRBJ2-7; tentative D call: TRBD1 (5 bases). Per the germline V gene, CDR1 is SEHNR and CDR2 is FQNEAQ (reference sequence). Trimming stripped 0 bases from V and 3 bases from J, with 6 bases between. This CDR3 spans 13 amino acids.

The chain recombines TRBV29-1 with TRBJ2-7, with 11 bases that match TRBD1. This CDR3 comprises 13 residues. Germline CDR1 and CDR2: SQVTM and ANQGSEA. Trimming removed 7 bases from V and 3 bases from J; junction bases left unmatched: 5. CDR3 sequence: CSASGTGGYEQYF. In DNA form, the CDR3 reads TGCAGCGCCTCCGGGACAGGGGGCTACGAGCAGTACTTC.

V usage is TRBV5-1 and J usage is TRBJ1-1, with D possibly matching TRBD1 (5 bases). CDR1 and CDR2 from the germline V gene are SGHRS and YFSETQ. The V end lost 1 base, the J end lost 4 bases, and 11 bases lay between the germline ends. This CDR3 contains 14 residues. The CDR3 protein is CASSLKGPGTEAFF. In DNA form, the CDR3 reads TGCGCCAGCAGCTTGAAGGGGCCTGGCACTGAAGCTTTCTTT.

The rearrangement uses TRBV7-9 and TRBJ1-5, with D uncertain. Trimming shortened V by 2 bases and J by 5 bases, and 10 bases separated the two germline ends. The V gene's germline CDR1 is SEHNR and CDR2 FQNEAQ (reference sequence). The CDR3 spans 14 residues. CDR3 bases: TGTGCCAGCAGCTTATCCGCCGAGGATCAGCCCCAGCATTTT. It encodes CASSLSAEDQPQHF.

The genes are TRBV7-9 and TRBJ1-6; unclear D gene. V lost 2 bases to trimming and J lost 7 bases, with 12 bases between them. Germline-derived CDR1 and CDR2 are SEHNR and FQNEAQ (reference sequence). The CDR3 runs 15 residues. CDR3 bases: TGTGCCAGCAGCTTAACTTGGGAGCCCAATTCACCCCTCCACTTT. This gives the protein CASSLTWEPNSPLHF.

There are a few counts of this clone. The genes are TRBV4-3 and TRBJ1-6; D unclear. Per the germline V gene, CDR1 is LGHNA and CDR2 is YSLEER. The length of the CDR3 is 14 residues. Trimming shortened V by 0 bases and J by 7 bases, and 7 bases separated the two germline ends. CDR3 DNA sequence: TGCGCCAGCAGCCAAGAGGGCAGAAATTCACCCCTCCACTTT. This translates into CASSQEGRNSPLHF.

This rearrangement joins TRBV7-9 to TRBJ1-4; 7 bases agree with TRBD1. The ends lost 4 bases at V and 4 bases at J; junction bases unmatched: 3. Per the germline V gene, CDR1 is SEHNR and CDR2 is FQNEAQ (reference sequence). CDR3 length: 14 amino acids. CDR3 residues: CASSSQGINEKLFF. The CDR3 DNA is TGTGCCAGCAGCTCACAGGGGATTAATGAAAAACTGTTTTTT.

The chain recombines TRBV29-1 with TRBJ2-1; D remains unclear. The germline V gene encodes CDR1 SQVTM and CDR2 ANQGSEA. The CDR3 runs 14 residues. The V gene lost 6 bases and the J gene lost 1 base, with 13 bases spanning the gap. The CDR3 bases are TGCAGCGTCTTAGCTGTAGGGTCCTACAATGAGCAGTTCTTC. Its protein is CSVLAVGSYNEQFF.

This CDR3 reads CASSISRDTEAFF. Written as DNA, the CDR3 is TGTGCCAGTAGTATCAGCAGGGATACTGAAGCTTTCTTT. The V gene is TRBV19, the J gene TRBJ1-1; a possible D gene is TRBD1 (5 bases). Germline lookup yields CDR1 LNHDA and CDR2 SQIVND (reference sequence). V lost 3 bases, J lost 5 bases, and 10 bases lay in between. The length of the CDR3 is 13 residues. Looking up the rest from reference TRBV19 and TRBJ1-1 gives the full variable domain: DGGITQSPKYLFRKEGQNVTLSCEQNLNHDAMYWYRQDPGQGLRLIYYSQIVNDFQKGDIAEGYSVSREKKESFPLTVTSAQKNPTAFYLCASSISRDTEAFFGQGTRLTVV.

The chain uses TRBV10-2 and TRBJ1-1; TRBD1 agrees at 9 bases. The CDR3 runs 14 residues. V dropped 3 bases and J dropped 6; count of bases not matched to a gene: 5. Germline assignment: CDR1 WSHSY and CDR2 SAAADI. For the CDR3, the DNA is TGCGCCAGCAGTGATGGACAGGGGTGGCCTGAAGCTTTCTTT. It is translated as CASSDGQGWPEAFF.